This T cell receptor beta chain was identified during a study of T cells in Graves' hyperthyroidism and ophthalmopathy. Study-level information: It was at initial diagnosis, before any treatment, that peripheral blood was collected.

The patients, who ranged from 18 to 65 in age, presented with newly diagnosed hyperthyroidism lasting under 2 months. The authors obtained PBMCs from roughly 9.7 ml of fresh peripheral blood. This CDR3 is 16 amino acids long. Per germline, CDR1 SGHTA and CDR2 FQGNSA. Trimming cost V 3 bases and J 1 base, with 13 bases left between them. Comment on this clonotype: What it binds is not known.

Study-level findings and limits: The majority of expanded thyroid clonotypes above 0.001 also appeared in blood.

Authors of the study amplified TCR beta CDR3 regions from RNA transcripts. A set of HTBI primers served as the primers for a first-round RT-PCR of the TCR CDR3. TCRdb ran MiXCR on the multiplex PCR reads and lists one entry per CDR3 protein. The sample includes hundreds of thousands of distinct CDR3 sequences, 14% of them seen just once. This chain uses TRBV7-2 with TRBJ1-5, with D possibly matching TRBD1 (5 bases). This clonotype originated in a woman aged 18-35 years with Graves' hyperthyroidism. Source material: blood. CDR3 sequence (DNA): TGTGCCAGCAGCTTCCTGGGGGAGCCGAGCAATCAGCCCCAGCATTTT. Translation: CASSFLGEPSNQPQHF.